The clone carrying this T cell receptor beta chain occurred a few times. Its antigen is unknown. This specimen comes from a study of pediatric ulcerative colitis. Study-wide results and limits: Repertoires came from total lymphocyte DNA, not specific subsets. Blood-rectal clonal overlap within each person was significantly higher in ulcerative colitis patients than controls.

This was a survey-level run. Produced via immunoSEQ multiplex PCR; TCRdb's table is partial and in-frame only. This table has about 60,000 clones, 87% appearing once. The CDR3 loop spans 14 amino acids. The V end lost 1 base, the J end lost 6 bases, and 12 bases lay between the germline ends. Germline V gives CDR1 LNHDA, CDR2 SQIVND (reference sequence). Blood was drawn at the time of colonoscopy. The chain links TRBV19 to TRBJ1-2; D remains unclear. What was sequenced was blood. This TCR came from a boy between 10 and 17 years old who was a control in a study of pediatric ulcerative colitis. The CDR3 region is CASSIVAGIDGYTF. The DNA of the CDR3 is TGTGCCAGTAGTATAGTAGCGGGGATTGATGGCTACACCTTC.